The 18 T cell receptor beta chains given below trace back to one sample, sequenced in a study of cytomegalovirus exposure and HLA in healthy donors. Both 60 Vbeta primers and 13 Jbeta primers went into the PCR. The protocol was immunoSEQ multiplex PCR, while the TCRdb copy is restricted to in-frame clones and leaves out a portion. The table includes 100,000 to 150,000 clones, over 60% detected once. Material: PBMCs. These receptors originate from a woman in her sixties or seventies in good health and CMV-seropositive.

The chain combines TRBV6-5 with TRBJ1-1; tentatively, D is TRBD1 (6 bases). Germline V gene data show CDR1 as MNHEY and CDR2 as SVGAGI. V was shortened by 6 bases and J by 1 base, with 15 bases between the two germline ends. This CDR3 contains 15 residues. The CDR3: CASRPDRFSNTEAFF. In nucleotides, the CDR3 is TGTGCCAGCAGACCAGACAGGTTCTCGAACACTGAAGCTTTCTTT.

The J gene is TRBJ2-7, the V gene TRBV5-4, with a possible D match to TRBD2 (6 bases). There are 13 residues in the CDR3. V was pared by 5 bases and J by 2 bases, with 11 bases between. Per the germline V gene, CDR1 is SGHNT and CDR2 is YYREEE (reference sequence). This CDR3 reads CASSLWTTYEQYF. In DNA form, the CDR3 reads TGTGCCAGCAGTTTATGGACTACCTACGAGCAGTACTTC.

This CDR3 is CASSPRSGGYNEQFF. The DNA of the CDR3 is TGTGCCAGCAGCCCCCGTAGCGGGGGGTACAATGAGCAGTTCTTC. The rearrangement joins TRBV7-6 to TRBJ2-1; 10 bases are shared with TRBD2. This CDR3 comprises 15 residues. V was pared by 5 bases and J by 4 bases, with 5 bases of the junction left unmatched. CDR1 and CDR2 (germline): SGHVS, FNYEAQ.

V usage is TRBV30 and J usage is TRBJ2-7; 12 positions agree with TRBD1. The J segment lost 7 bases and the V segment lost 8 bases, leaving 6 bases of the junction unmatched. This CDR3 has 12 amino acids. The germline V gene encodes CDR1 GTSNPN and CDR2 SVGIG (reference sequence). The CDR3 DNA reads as TGTGCCCGGGGACAGGGGGCAGGGGAGCAGTACTTC. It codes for CARGQGAGEQYF.

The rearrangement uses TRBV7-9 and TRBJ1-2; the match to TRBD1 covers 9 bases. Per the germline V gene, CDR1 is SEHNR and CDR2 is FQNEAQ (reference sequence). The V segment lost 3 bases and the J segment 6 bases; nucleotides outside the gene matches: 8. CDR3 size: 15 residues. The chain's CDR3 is CASSFPGQGEDGYTF. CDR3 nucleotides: TGTGCCAGCAGCTTTCCGGGACAGGGTGAAGATGGCTACACCTTC. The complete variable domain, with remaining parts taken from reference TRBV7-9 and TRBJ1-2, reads DTGVSQNPRHKITKRGQNVTFRCDPISEHNRLYWYRQTLGQGPEFLTYFQNEAQLEKSRLLSDRFSAERPKGSFSTLEIQRTEQGDSAMYLCASSFPGQGEDGYTFGSGTRLTVV.

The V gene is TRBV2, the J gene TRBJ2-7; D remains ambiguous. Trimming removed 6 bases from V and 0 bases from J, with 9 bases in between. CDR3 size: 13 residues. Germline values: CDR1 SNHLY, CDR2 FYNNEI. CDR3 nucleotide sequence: TGTGCCAGCAGGCCCACTTTCTCCTACGAGCAGTACTTC. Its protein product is CASRPTFSYEQYF.

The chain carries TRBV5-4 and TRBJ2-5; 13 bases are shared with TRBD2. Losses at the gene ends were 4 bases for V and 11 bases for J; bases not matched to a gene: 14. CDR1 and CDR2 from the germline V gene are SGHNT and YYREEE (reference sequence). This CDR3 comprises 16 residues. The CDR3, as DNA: TGTGCCAGCAGCCCCGCTCGCGGACTAGCGGGGGAAAAGCAGTACTTC. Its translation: CASSPARGLAGEKQYF.

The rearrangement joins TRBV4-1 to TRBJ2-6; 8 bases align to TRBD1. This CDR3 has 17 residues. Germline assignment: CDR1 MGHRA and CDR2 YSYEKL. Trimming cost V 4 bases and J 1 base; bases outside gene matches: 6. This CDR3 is CASSPGGAKSGANVLTF. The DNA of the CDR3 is TGCGCCAGCAGCCCAGGGGGCGCGAAGTCTGGGGCCAACGTCCTGACTTTC.

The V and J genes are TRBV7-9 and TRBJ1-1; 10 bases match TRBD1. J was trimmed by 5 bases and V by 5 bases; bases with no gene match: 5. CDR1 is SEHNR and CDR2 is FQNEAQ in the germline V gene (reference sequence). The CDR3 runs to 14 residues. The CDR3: CASSVGQGRTEAFF. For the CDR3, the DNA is TGTGCCAGCAGCGTGGGACAGGGGAGGACTGAAGCTTTCTTT.

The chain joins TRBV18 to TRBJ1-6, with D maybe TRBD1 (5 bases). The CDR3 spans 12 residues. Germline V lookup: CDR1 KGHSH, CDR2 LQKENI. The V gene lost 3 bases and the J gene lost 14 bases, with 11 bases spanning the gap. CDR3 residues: CASSPGARALHF. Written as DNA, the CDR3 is TGTGCCAGCTCACCTGGGGCACGGGCCCTCCACTTT. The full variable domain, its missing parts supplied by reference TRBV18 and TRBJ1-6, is NAGVMQNPRHLVRRRGQEARLRCSPMKGHSHVYWYRQLPEEGLKFMVYLQKENIIDESGMPKERFSAEFPKEGPSILRIQQVVRGDSAAYFCASSPGARALHFGNGTRLTVT.

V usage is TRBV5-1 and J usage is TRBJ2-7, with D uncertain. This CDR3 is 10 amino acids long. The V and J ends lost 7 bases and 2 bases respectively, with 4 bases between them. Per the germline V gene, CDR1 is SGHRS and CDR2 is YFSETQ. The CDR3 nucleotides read TGCGCCAGCCCCGCCTACGAGCAGTACTTC. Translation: CASPAYEQYF.

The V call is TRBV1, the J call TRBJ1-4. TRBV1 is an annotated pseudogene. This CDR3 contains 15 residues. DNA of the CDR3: TGCACCAGCAGCCAAACGGCCCCGAGAGGTGAAAAACTGTTTTTT. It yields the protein CTSSQTAPRGEKLFF.

DNA for the CDR3: TGTGCCAGCAGTAGGACAGGGATTGTGGCCGAGCAGTACTTC. Its translation: CASSRTGIVAEQYF. The chain couples TRBV6-5 to TRBJ2-7; 8 nucleotides align to TRBD1. The V gene's germline CDR1 is MNHEY and CDR2 SVGAGI. After removal of 5 bases from V and 6 bases from J, the junction contained 9 bases not matched to a gene. The CDR3 has 14 residues.

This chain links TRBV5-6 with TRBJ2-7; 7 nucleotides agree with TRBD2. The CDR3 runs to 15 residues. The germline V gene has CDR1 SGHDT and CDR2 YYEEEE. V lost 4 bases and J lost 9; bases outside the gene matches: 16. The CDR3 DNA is TGTGCCAGCAGCCAATGGAGCCTAGCGGATCCACGGCAGTACTTC. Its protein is CASSQWSLADPRQYF.

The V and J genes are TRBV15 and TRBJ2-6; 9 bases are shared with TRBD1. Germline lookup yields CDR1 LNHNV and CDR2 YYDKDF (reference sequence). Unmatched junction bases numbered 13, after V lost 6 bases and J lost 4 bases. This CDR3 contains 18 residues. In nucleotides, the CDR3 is TGTGCCACCAGGCATTTGGGGGACAGGGTGAGAGGGGCCAACGTCCTGACTTTC. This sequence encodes CATRHLGDRVRGANVLTF. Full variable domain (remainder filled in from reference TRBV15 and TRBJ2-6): DAMVIQNPRYQVTQFGKPVTLSCSQTLNHNVMYWYQQKSSQAPKLLFHYYDKDFNNEADTPDNFQSRRPNTSFCFLDIRSPGLGDTAMYLCATRHLGDRVRGANVLTFGAGSRLTVL.

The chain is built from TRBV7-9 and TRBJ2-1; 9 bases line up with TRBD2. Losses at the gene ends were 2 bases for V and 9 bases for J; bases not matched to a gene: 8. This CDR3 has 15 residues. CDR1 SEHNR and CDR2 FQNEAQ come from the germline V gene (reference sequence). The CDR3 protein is CASSLRGSGGGEQFF. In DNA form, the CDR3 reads TGTGCCAGCAGCTTACGAGGTAGCGGGGGAGGTGAGCAGTTCTTC.

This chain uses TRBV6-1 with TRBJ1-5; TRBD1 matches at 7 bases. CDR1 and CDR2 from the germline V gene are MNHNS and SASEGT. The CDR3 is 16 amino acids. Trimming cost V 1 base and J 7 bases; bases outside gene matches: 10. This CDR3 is CASSEGTGLQPQPQHF. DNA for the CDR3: TGTGCCAGCAGTGAAGGGACAGGATTACAACCACAGCCCCAGCATTTT.

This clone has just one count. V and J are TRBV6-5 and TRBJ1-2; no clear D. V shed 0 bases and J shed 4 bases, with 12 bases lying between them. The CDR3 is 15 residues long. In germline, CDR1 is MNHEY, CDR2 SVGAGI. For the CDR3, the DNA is TGTGCCAGCAGTTACTCGTATACCCGTAGCTATGGCTACACCTTC. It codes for CASSYSYTRSYGYTF.